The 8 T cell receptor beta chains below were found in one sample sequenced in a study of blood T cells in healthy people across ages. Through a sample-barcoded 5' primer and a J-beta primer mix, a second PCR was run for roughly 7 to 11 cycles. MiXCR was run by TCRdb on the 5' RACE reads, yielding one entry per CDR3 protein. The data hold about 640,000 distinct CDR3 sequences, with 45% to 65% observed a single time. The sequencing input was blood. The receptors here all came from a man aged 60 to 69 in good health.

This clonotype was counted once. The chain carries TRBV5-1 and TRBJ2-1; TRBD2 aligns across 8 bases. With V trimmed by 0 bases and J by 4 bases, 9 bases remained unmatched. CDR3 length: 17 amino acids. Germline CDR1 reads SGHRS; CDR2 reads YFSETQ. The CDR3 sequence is CASSLGSSGPHYNEQFF. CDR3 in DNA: TGCGCCAGCAGCTTGGGTTCTAGCGGGCCCCATTACAATGAGCAGTTCTTC.

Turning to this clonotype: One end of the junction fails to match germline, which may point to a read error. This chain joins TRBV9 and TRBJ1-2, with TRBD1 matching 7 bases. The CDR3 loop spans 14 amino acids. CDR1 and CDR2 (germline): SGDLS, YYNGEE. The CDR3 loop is CTSSVRGGGDGYTF. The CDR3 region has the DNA TGTACCAGCAGCGTCAGAGGGGGCGGGGATGGCTACACCTTC.

The CDR3 DNA sequence: TGTGCCAGCAGTTCTAAGTGGTCAGGAAAGTACCAAGAGACCCAGTACTTC. As protein: CASSSKWSGKYQETQYF. The chain employs TRBV12-3 or TRBV12-4 and TRBJ2-5, with D uncertain. Trimming removed 4 bases at V and 0 bases at J, with 18 bases between. CDR3 size: 17 residues.

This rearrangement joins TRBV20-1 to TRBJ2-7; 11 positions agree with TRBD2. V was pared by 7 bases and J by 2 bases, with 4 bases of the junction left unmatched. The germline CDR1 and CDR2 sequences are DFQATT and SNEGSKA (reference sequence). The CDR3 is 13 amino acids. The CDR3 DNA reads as TGCAGTGTTAATAGCGGGGGGGCCTACGAGCAGTACTTC. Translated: CSVNSGGAYEQYF.

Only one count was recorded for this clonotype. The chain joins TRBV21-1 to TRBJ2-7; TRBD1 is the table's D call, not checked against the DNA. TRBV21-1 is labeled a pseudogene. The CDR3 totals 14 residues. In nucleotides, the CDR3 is TGTGCCAGCAGCAAAGGCCCAGGGGCGTACGAGCAGTACTTC. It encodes CASSKGPGAYEQYF.

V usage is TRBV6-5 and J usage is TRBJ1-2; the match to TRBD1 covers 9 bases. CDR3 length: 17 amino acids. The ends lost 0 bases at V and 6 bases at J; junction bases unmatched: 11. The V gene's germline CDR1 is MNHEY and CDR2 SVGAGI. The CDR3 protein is CASSYSRPRQGVHGYTF. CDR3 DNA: TGTGCCAGCAGTTACTCGCGGCCGAGACAGGGGGTGCATGGCTACACCTTC.

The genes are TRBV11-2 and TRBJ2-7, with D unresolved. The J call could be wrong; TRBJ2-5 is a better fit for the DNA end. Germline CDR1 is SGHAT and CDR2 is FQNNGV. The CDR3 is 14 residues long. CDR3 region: CASSLDLQTETQYF. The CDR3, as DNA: TGTGCCAGCAGCTTAGATCTTCAGACGGAGACCCAGTACTTC.

In DNA, the CDR3 is TGTGCCAGCAAGGGACAGGGACCGAGCTCCTATAATTCACCCCTCCACTTT. Translating it yields CASKGQGPSSYNSPLHF. J is TRBJ1-6 and V is TRBV28; TRBD1 aligns across 9 bases. Germline CDR1 MDHEN, CDR2 SYDVKM. This CDR3 has 17 residues. The V gene end was trimmed by 7 bases and the J gene end by 0 bases; junction bases not matched to a gene: 7.